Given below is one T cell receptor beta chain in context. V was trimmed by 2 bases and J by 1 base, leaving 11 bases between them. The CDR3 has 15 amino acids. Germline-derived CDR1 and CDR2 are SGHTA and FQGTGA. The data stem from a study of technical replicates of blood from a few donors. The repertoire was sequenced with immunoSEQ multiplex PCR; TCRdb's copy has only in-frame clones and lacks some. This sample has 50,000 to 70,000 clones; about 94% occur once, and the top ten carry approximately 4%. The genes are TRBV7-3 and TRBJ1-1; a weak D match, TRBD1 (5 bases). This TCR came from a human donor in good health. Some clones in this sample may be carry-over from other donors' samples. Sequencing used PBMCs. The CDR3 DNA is TGTGCCAGCAGCTTAGAACCGACAGCGAACACTGAAGCTTTCTTT. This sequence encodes CASSLEPTANTEAFF.